This TCR beta chain was recovered during a study of blood T cell repertoires in COVID-19 (dated by TCRdb to 2019 to 2021). Background for the entire study: Samples from collaborators originated in the United States, Italy and Spain and spanned both the acute and convalescent phases of COVID-19. The prospective study material was composed of cDNA or gDNA derived from T cells, B-cell-depleted T cells, or PBMCs. Deeply sampled blood TCRbeta repertoires from subjects exposed to, actively infected with, or recovered from COVID-19 were included in the dataset. The repertoires were made available in a free public database intended to serve as a resource for research on the immune response to SARS-CoV-2. The samples were drawn from two sources: the first 160 participants of the ongoing ImmuneRACE study, and over 950 subjects contributed by 6 global collaborators. Sample metadata almost always included a de-identified subject ID, COVID-19 status, age in years and sex. Where available, HLA class I and class II types were obtained from metadata supplied by the sample provider rather than from assay-based typing. The paper as a whole reports these results and caveats: How much clinical and demographic metadata was included differed by source and by participant, and the metadata was provided uncurated.

Each collaborating institution followed its own protocols to collect whole blood in K2EDTA tubes. For TCRbeta analysis, collaborator samples were shipped as frozen whole blood, as isolated PBMCs, or as DNA extracted from either sample type. Worth noting for this clone: The specificity of this receptor is unknown. No qualities accompany the bases; no much larger clone lies one base away.

The immunoSEQ Assay, a bias-controlled multiplex PCR, was used to amplify TCRbeta CDR3 regions from genomic DNA. From the authors' description of their analysis: The number of nucleated cells in each sample was estimated by amplification of reference gene primers within the assay. Sequence reads were collapsed and filtered to measure the absolute abundance of every unique TCRbeta CDR3 rearrangement. For each sample, productive Simpson clonality was calculated by taking the square root of Simpson's diversity index across productive rearrangements. TCRdb retrieved this table from immuneACCESS and kept in-frame rearrangements only. Not all clones are present; in checked studies, unresolved V genes account for under half, and no reason is known for the remainder. The D gene and trimming were derived from the DNA, and the V and J assignments and clone size from that table. Within this sample are roughly 65,000 clones, with 93% of them counted one time only. The top ten hold approximately 2.9% of the sample.

The germline V gene provides CDR1 SGDLS and CDR2 YYNGEE. V was cut back by 4 bases and J by 2 bases, leaving a gap of 13 bases between them. The CDR3, cysteine through phenylalanine, is 15 amino acids long. The DNA shown is the 45-base CDR3, in frame from base 1. The chain employs TRBV9 and TRBJ2-1; a tentative D match to TRBD1 spans 6 bases. The clonotype comes from a man between 65 and 80 years old with active COVID-19. The specimen was peripheral blood. CDR3 region: CASSLQGRPYNEQFF. The DNA sequence reads TGTGCCAGCAGCCTACAGGGTAGGCCCTACAATGAGCAGTTCTTC.